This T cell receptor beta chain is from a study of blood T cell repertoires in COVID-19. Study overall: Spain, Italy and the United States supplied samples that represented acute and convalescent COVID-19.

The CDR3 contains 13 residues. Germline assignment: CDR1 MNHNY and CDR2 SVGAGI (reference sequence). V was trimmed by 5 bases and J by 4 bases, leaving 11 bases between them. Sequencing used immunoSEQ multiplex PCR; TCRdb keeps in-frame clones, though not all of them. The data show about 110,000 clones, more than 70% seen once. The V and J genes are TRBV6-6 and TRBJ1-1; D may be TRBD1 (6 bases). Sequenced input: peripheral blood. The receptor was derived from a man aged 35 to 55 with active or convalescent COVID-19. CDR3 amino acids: CASSTGIRTEAFF. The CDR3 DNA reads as TGTGCCAGCAGTACAGGGATTCGCACTGAAGCTTTCTTT.